The 5 T cell receptor beta chains below were found in one sample sequenced in a study of blood T cell repertoires in COVID-19. Profiled with immunoSEQ multiplex PCR; TCRdb holds only in-frame clones, not every one. Of around 88,000 clones in the sample, roughly 90% were seen once. Sequencing was done on a sample of peripheral blood. All receptors come from a woman over 75 with acute or convalescent COVID-19.

V is TRBV7-3 and J is TRBJ2-1, with TRBD2 as a possible D gene (6 bases). The CDR3 consists of 14 residues. The V gene's germline CDR1 is SGHTA and CDR2 FQGTGA. V dropped 5 bases and J dropped 9 bases, with 17 bases sitting between them. CDR3 residues: CASSQSGSAGEQFF. In DNA form, the CDR3 reads TGTGCCAGCAGCCAGTCCGGGAGCGCCGGTGAGCAGTTCTTC.

In nucleotides, the CDR3 is TGCGCCAGGCCACGGCAGACAAATGAAAAACTGTTTTTT. Its protein is CARPRQTNEKLFF. V usage is TRBV23-1 and J usage is TRBJ1-4; D call uncertain. TRBV23-1 is reported as an ORF; its role is uncertain. CDR3 size: 13 residues. Trimming took off 9 bases at V and 5 bases at J, with 13 bases between the two ends.

V gene TRBV6-5 combines with J gene TRBJ1-2, with D possibly matching TRBD1 (5 bases). Looked up from germline, CDR1 is MNHEY and CDR2 is SVGAGI. The CDR3 is 14 residues long. V lost 10 bases and J 3 bases, leaving 18 bases between the germline ends. The CDR3 is CATTGRQGDYGYTF. CDR3 nucleotide sequence: TGTGCCACCACCGGCCGGCAGGGCGACTATGGCTACACCTTC.

The rearrangement joins TRBV9 to TRBJ2-3, with TRBD2 matching over 10 bases. Germline lookup yields CDR1 SGDLS and CDR2 YYNGEE. This CDR3 comprises 16 residues. After removal of 1 base from V and 6 bases from J, the junction contained 8 bases not matched to a gene. The CDR3 sequence is CASSVFASGRVDTQYF. CDR3 DNA: TGTGCCAGCAGCGTATTTGCTAGCGGGAGAGTTGATACGCAGTATTTT.

The genes are TRBV7-8 and TRBJ2-6; D may be TRBD1 (5 bases). V shed 5 bases and J shed 4 bases, with 18 bases lying between them. In germline, CDR1 is SGHVS, CDR2 FQNEAQ. CDR3 length: 17 amino acids. The CDR3 here is CASSVRATGVGANVLTF. CDR3 sequence (DNA): TGTGCCAGCAGCGTCAGGGCCACAGGAGTGGGGGCCAACGTCCTGACTTTC.